This T cell receptor beta chain is from a study of blood T cell repertoires in COVID-19. The CDR3 is 13 amino acids. Germline CDR1 reads KGHSH; CDR2 reads LQKENI. The V end lost 2 bases, the J end lost 3 bases, and 8 bases lay between the germline ends. As handled by the study authors: Reference gene primers were amplified, and this amplification served to estimate nucleated cell counts. Profiling relied on immunoSEQ multiplex PCR, and the TCRdb table lists in-frame clones only, not all of them. D and trimming come from the DNA, and the V and J calls and clone size come from that table. Altogether 330,000 or so clones are present, roughly 89% being singletons, with the ten largest covering roughly 8.9%. This clone was seen once. This sample also contains other DNA sequences that code for the same CDR3.

The chain is built from TRBV18 and TRBJ2-7; TRBD1 is a possible D gene (6 bases). This clonotype was sampled from a man aged 25 to 40 with COVID-19, enrolled during active disease. Sequencing was done on a sample of peripheral blood. The CDR3 coding sequence is TGTGCCAGCTCACCAGGACAGATCTACGAGCAGTACTTC. It is translated as CASSPGQIYEQYF.